The T cell receptor beta chain under discussion was sequenced for a study of T-cell reconstitution after alpha-beta-depleted transplantation in children. Broader study findings: About two months after transplant, alpha-beta T cells reportedly came from several hundred expanded graft clones. At day 60, the high TCRbeta diversity found in some patients originated from recipient T cells and thymic progenitors that had survived. Hyperexpanded clones declined; after one year, newly produced T cells mostly supplied diversity.

This sample's TCRbeta library carried unique molecular identifier barcodes. TCRdb re-analysed the PCR reads in MiXCR, keeping a single row per CDR3 protein. The repertoire holds 700,000 to 850,000 distinct CDR3 sequences, with about 15% as singletons. In its sample, this clonotype was seen a few times. Antigen unknown. This TCR derives from a male patient between 5 and 17 years old who had a stem cell transplant for acute lymphoblastic leukemia, so the T cells may come from the graft donor. Sequenced here: PBMCs, mostly from graft donor cells, sampled 360 days after TCRalphabeta/CD19-depleted stem cell transplant.

DNA for the CDR3: TGCGCCAGCAGTGAGTCTTGGACAGGGGACTACGAGCAGTACTTC. Translating gives CASSESWTGDYEQYF. The chain employs TRBV10-1 and TRBJ2-7, with 9 bases that match TRBD1. V shed 0 bases, J shed 3 bases, and the junction held 3 bases outside the gene matches. The CDR3 has 15 residues. Germline CDR1 and CDR2: WNHNN and SYGVQD (reference sequence).